The 9 T cell receptor beta chains below come from one sample, sequenced in a study of siplizumab effects on memory and regulatory T cells. Generated by immunoSEQ multiplex PCR, the TCRdb table keeps only in-frame clones and is missing some. The sample lists 99,000 or so clones; roughly 94% were seen once. The sample comprised non-Treg CD4+ T cells sorted from blood. The receptors here all came from a human donor in good health.

This clone was counted a single time. DNA for the CDR3: TGTGCCAGCAACCTACTACGTCCTACCGGGGAGCTGTTTTTT. Its protein product is CASNLLRPTGELFF. The chain combines TRBV7-9 with TRBJ2-2; D remains ambiguous. CDR1 SEHNR and CDR2 FQNEAQ come from the germline V gene (reference sequence). The V and J ends lost 7 bases and 5 bases respectively, with 14 bases between them. The CDR3 has 14 residues.

The chain joins TRBV6-6 to TRBJ2-5; the match to TRBD1 covers 8 bases. The J segment lost 1 base and the V segment lost 5 bases, leaving 9 bases of the junction unmatched. This CDR3 spans 16 amino acids. Per the germline V gene, CDR1 is MNHNY and CDR2 is SVGAGI (reference sequence). CDR3 region: CASSATYGQGQETQYF. The CDR3 DNA is TGTGCCAGCAGTGCCACTTACGGACAGGGCCAAGAGACCCAGTACTTC.

This clone appeared a single time. The gene calls are TRBV27 and TRBJ1-1; a possible D gene is TRBD1 (6 bases). The V end was cut by 7 bases, the J end by 0 bases, with 12 bases between. CDR3 length: 14 residues. The V gene's germline CDR1 is MNHEY and CDR2 SMNVEV (reference sequence). In DNA, the CDR3 is TGTGCCAGCACCTTGACAGGCATGAACACTGAAGCTTTCTTT. Translation: CASTLTGMNTEAFF.

The chain combines TRBV14 with TRBJ1-1; D gene uncertain. V dropped 0 bases and J dropped 11 bases, with 10 bases sitting between them. The CDR3 extends over 12 amino acids. Germline assignment: CDR1 SGHDN and CDR2 FVKESK. The CDR3 here is CASSQESARAFF. The CDR3 nucleotides are TGTGCCAGCAGCCAAGAGTCCGCCAGGGCTTTCTTT.

The J gene is TRBJ2-7, the V gene TRBV7-3; TRBD2 is a possible D gene (5 bases). The CDR3 contains 13 residues. Germline-derived CDR1 and CDR2 are SGHTA and FQGTGA. V was trimmed by 4 bases and J by 7 bases, leaving 14 bases between them. Here the CDR3 reads CASSSGNSQEQYF. The CDR3 DNA follows: TGTGCCAGCAGCTCCGGGAATTCCCAGGAGCAGTACTTC.

The chain is built from TRBV6-1 and TRBJ1-6; D is undetermined. Germline-derived CDR1 and CDR2 are MNHNS and SASEGT. V was pared by 4 bases and J by 0 bases, with 13 bases between. CDR3 length equals 17 residues. DNA of the CDR3: TGTGCCAGCAGTGCCAAACGCACAAGCTCCTATAATTCACCCCTCCACTTT. It codes for CASSAKRTSSYNSPLHF.

This sequence joins TRBV7-9 and TRBJ2-3; D gene unclear. This CDR3 is built from 13 residues. V gave up 3 bases and J gave up 6 bases, with 10 bases separating them. Germline CDR1 SEHNR, CDR2 FQNEAQ (reference sequence). The CDR3 DNA sequence: TGTGCCAGCAGCTTGTTATCTAAGGATACGCAGTATTTT. It translates to CASSLLSKDTQYF. Combining the CDR3 with reference TRBV7-9 and TRBJ2-3 gives the whole variable domain DTGVSQNPRHKITKRGQNVTFRCDPISEHNRLYWYRQTLGQGPEFLTYFQNEAQLEKSRLLSDRFSAERPKGSFSTLEIQRTEQGDSAMYLCASSLLSKDTQYFGPGTRLTVL.

The J gene is TRBJ2-5, the V gene TRBV28; possibly TRBD1 for D (5 bases). The DNA end favors TRBJ2-7, so the J call may be wrong. Germline V gene lookup returns CDR1 MDHEN and CDR2 SYDVKM. CDR3 length: 13 amino acids. The CDR3 spells CASSTGSSYEQYF. The CDR3 DNA sequence: TGTGCCAGCAGTACAGGTAGCTCCTACGAGCAGTACTTC.

V is TRBV5-8 and J is TRBJ2-7; D not certain. V lost 0 bases to trimming and J lost 2 bases, with 12 bases between them. From germline, CDR1 is SGHTS and CDR2 YDEGEE. The CDR3 is 15 amino acids. The CDR3 reads CASSLDGRLPYEQYF. The CDR3 DNA sequence: TGTGCCAGCAGCTTGGACGGACGGCTTCCCTACGAGCAGTACTTC.